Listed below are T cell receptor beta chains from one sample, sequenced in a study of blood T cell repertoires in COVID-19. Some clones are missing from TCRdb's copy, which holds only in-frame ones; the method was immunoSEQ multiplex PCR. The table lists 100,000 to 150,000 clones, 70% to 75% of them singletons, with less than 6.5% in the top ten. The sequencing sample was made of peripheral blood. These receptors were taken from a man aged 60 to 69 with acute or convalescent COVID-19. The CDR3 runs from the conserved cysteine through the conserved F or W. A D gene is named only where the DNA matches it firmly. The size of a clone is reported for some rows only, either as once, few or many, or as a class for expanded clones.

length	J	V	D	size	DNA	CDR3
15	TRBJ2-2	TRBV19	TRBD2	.	TGTGCCAGTAGTCGGACTAGCCTAGGGGGCGGGGAGCTGTTTTTT	CASSRTSLGGGELFF
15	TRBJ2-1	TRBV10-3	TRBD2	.	TGTGCCATCATGGGTCCAAGCGGGGGGCGGAATGAGCAGTTCTTC	CAIMGPSGGRNEQFF
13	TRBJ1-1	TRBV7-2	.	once	TGTGCCAGCAGTATGCTGGGGCACACTGAAGCTTTCTTT	CASSMLGHTEAFF
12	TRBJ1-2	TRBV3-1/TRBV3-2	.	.	TGTGCCAGCAGCCAAGTGATGAGAGGCTACACCTTC	CASSQVMRGYTF
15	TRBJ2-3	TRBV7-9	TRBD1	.	TGTGCCAGCAGTCTGGGACAGGCATTAACAGATACGCAGTATTTT	CASSLGQALTDTQYF
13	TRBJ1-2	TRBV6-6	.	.	TGTGCCAGCAGTTACGGCCAGAACGCCGGCTACACCTTC	CASSYGQNAGYTF
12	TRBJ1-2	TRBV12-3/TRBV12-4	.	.	TGTGCCAGCAGTCTCTTCTTTAGTGGCTACACCTTC	CASSLFFSGYTF
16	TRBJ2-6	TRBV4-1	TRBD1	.	TGCGCCAGCAGCCCCGGGACAGGGGCTGGGGCCAACGTCCTGACTTTC	CASSPGTGAGANVLTF
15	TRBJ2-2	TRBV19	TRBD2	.	TGTGCCAGTAGTGGGGGACTAGTGAACACCGGGGAGCTGTTTTTT	CASSGGLVNTGELFF
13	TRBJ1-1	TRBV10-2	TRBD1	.	TGCGCCAGCAGCTGGACAGGGACGACTGAAGCTTTCTTT	CASSWTGTTEAFF
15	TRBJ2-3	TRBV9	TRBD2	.	TGTGCCAGCAGCGTGGGACTAGCGGTCACAGATACGCAGTATTTT	CASSVGLAVTDTQYF
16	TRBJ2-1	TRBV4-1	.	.	TGCGCCAGCAGCCAAGATGGAACTAACCCGTACAATGAGCAGTTCTTC	CASSQDGTNPYNEQFF
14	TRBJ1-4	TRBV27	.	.	TGTGCCAGCAGTTTTATCGGCACAGAATTTAAACTGTTTTTT	CASSFIGTEFKLFF
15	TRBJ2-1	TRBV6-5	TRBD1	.	TGTGCCAGCAGGGAGACAGGGGGCTCCTACAATGAGCAGTTCTTC	CASRETGGSYNEQFF
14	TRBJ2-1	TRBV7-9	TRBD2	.	TGTGCCAGCAGCTTAGTCCCCCAGGGAGGGGAGCAGTTCTTC	CASSLVPQGGEQFF
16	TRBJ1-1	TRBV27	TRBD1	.	TGTGCCAGCAGTTTTTGGCCGACAGGGGGCGCCTCTGAAGCTTTCTTT	CASSFWPTGGASEAFF
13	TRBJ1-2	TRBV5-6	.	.	TGTGCCAGCAGCTTGGGACAGAACTATGGCTACACCTTC	CASSLGQNYGYTF
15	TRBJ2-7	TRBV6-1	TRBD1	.	TGTGCCAGCAGTGAAGTGACAGGGAGCTCCTACGAGCAGTACTTC	CASSEVTGSSYEQYF
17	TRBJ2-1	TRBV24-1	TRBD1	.	TGTGCCACCAGTGACCTTCCCGGGACAGGGGGAAGCAATGAGCAGTTCTTC	CATSDLPGTGGSNEQFF
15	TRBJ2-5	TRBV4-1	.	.	TGCGCCAGCAGCCAAAGTTCTCTACCCTCGGAGACCCAGTACTTC	CASSQSSLPSETQYF
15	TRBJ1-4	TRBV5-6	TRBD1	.	TGTGCCAGCAGCCCGACAGGGCCGGTGGGTGAAAAACTGTTTTTT	CASSPTGPVGEKLFF
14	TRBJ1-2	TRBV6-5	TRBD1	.	TGTGCCAGCAATATTGCGGACAGGAACTATGGCTACACCTTC	CASNIADRNYGYTF
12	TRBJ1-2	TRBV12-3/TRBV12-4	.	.	TGTGCCAGCAGTTTAGAGGGGTATGGCTACACCTTC	CASSLEGYGYTF
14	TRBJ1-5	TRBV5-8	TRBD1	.	TGTGCCAGCAGCTTGACAGGGGTGGTTCAGCCCCAGCATTTT	CASSLTGVVQPQHF
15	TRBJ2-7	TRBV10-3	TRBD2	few	TGTGCCATCAGTAGGACTAGCGGGACCACCTACGAGCAGTACTTC	CAISRTSGTTYEQYF
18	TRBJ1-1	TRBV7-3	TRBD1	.	TGTGCCAGCAGCTTGCGGGCTGTGGGGACAGGGGAAAGAACTGAAGCTTTCTTT	CASSLRAVGTGERTEAFF
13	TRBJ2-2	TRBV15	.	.	TGTGCCACCAGCAGAGATAGTCGCGGGGAGCTGTTTTTT	CATSRDSRGELFF
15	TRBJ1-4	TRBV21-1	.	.	TGTGCCAGCAGCCAAACGTACAGGGTAGGCGAAAAACTGTTTTTT	CASSQTYRVGEKLFF
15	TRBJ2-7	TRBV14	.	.	TGTGCCAGCAGCCAAGTTCTGGGACAAAGCTACGAGCAGTACTTC	CASSQVLGQSYEQYF
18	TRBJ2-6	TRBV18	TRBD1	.	TGTGCCAGCTCCCGACAGGGGACCCGAGTTTCTGGGGCCAACGTCCTGACTTTC	CASSRQGTRVSGANVLTF
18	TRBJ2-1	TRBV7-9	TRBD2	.	TGTGCCAGCAGCTTACCATTTCGACTAGCGGGAGTATCAAATGAGCAGTTCTTC	CASSLPFRLAGVSNEQFF
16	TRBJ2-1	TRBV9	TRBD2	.	TGTGCCAGCAGCGTAGTGAAGCGGGGTTCACCCAATGAGCAGTTCTTC	CASSVVKRGSPNEQFF
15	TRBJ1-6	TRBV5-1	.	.	TGCGCCAGCAGCTTGGATACAGGCATGAGTTCACCCCTCCACTTT	CASSLDTGMSSPLHF
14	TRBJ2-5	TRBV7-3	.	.	TGTGCCAGCAGCTTAAGGGGCCCTGAAGAGACCCAGTACTTC	CASSLRGPEETQYF
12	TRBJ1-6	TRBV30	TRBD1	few	TGTGCCTTTAGGGACAGCACTTCACCCCTCCACTTT	CAFRDSTSPLHF
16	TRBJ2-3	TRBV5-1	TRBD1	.	TGCGCCAGCAGCCTGGGACAGGGGATCGGCACAGATACGCAGTATTTT	CASSLGQGIGTDTQYF
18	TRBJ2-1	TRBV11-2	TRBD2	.	TGTGCCAGCAGCTTAGCTCTCAGCGGGGGGCGCTCCTACAATGAGCAGTTCTTC	CASSLALSGGRSYNEQFF
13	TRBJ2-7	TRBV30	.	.	TGTGCCTGGAGTAAGACAGCTACCTACGAGCAGTACTTC	CAWSKTATYEQYF
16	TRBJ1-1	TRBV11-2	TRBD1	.	TGTGCCAGCAGCTTAGCGACAGGGAAGGGGAACACTGAAGCTTTCTTT	CASSLATGKGNTEAFF
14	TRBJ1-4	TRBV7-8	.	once	TGTGCCAGCAGCCCTCGGGCGGGGGGAGAAAAACTGTTTTTT	CASSPRAGGEKLFF
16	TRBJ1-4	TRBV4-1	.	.	TGCGCCAGCAGCCCGCGGTCTGGGTTTACTAATGAAAAACTGTTTTTT	CASSPRSGFTNEKLFF
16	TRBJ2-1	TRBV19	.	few	TGTGCCAGTAGTTCGTCTAGAGCGGGCTACTACAATGAGCAGTTCTTC	CASSSSRAGYYNEQFF
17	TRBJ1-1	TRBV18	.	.	TGTGCCAGCTCACCATCGAGGACAGTAATCCGGAACACTGAAGCTTTCTTT	CASSPSRTVIRNTEAFF
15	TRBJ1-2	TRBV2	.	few	TGTGCCAGCAGTGAAGGAGGGTCCCTGGGCTATGGCTACACCTTC	CASSEGGSLGYGYTF
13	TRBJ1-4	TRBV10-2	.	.	TGCGCCAGCACGGGAGCAACTAATGAAAAACTGTTTTTT	CASTGATNEKLFF